Below are 4 T cell receptor beta chains sequenced from a single sample in a study of beta chain features in type 1 diabetes. The isolated RNA, all of it, was reverse transcribed, so expressed TCRB transcripts were what got sequenced. Some clones are missing from TCRdb's copy, which holds only in-frame ones; the method was immunoSEQ multiplex PCR. This sample has about 110,000 clones; 30% to 50% occur once, and the top ten carry 0.06% to 0.075%. Sequencing was performed on stem cell memory CD4+ T cells from blood. Receptors originate from a woman aged 18-29 years in good health.

This clone was recorded a few times. The chain combines TRBV10-3 with TRBJ2-1, with TRBD2 matching 9 bases. Trimming took 0 bases from V and 7 from J; bases not matched to a gene: 10. This CDR3 is built from 17 residues. Germline V gives CDR1 ENHRY, CDR2 SYGVKD. The CDR3 region is CAISESNSGRPRNEQFF. CDR3 bases: TGTGCCATCAGTGAGTCGAATAGCGGGAGACCGCGGAATGAGCAGTTCTTC.

For the CDR3, the DNA is TGCGCCAGCAGACCGACAGACACCGGGGAGCTGTTTTTT. It translates to CASRPTDTGELFF. The J gene is TRBJ2-2, the V gene TRBV5-1; TRBD1 is a possible D gene (5 bases). From germline, CDR1 is SGHRS and CDR2 YFSETQ. The CDR3 runs 13 residues. V gave up 5 bases and J gave up 3 bases, with 8 bases separating them.

In its sample, this clone was seen a few times. V is TRBV7-9 and J is TRBJ2-2; 9 bases are a match to TRBD1. The length of the CDR3 is 15 residues. The germline CDR1 and CDR2 sequences are SEHNR and FQNEAQ (reference sequence). J gave up 5 bases and V 5 bases, and 6 bases lay outside the gene matches. This chain's CDR3 is CASSEQGTGTGELFF. The CDR3 DNA sequence: TGTGCCAGCAGCGAGCAGGGGACAGGGACCGGGGAGCTGTTTTTT.

Only a few counts were recorded for this clone. The CDR3 protein is CASSRTSGRQVEQFF. The CDR3 DNA sequence: TGTGCCAGCAGCCGGACTAGCGGGAGACAGGTTGAGCAGTTCTTC. The rearrangement uses TRBV5-4 and TRBJ2-1, with 13 bases aligning to TRBD2. J lost 9 bases, V lost 4 bases, and 7 bases had no gene match. In germline, CDR1 is SGHNT, CDR2 YYREEE (reference sequence). The CDR3 consists of 15 residues.